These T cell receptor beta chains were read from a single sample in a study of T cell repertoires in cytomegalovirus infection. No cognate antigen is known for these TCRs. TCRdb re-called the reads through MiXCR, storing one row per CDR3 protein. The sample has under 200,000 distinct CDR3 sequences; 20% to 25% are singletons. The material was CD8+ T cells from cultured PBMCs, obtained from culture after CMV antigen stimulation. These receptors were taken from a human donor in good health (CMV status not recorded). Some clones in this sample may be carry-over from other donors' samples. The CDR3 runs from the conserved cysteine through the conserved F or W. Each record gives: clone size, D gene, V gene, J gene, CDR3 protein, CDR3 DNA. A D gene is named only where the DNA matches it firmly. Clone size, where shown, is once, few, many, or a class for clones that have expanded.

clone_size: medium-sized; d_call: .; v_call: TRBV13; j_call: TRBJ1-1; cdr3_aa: CASSLQGTLNTEAFF; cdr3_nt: TGTGCCAGCAGCCTCCAGGGGACACTCAACACTGAAGCTTTCTTT
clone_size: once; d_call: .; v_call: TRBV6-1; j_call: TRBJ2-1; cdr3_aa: CASGTGDTFYNEQFF; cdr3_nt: TGTGCCAGCGGCACGGGGGATACCTTTTACAATGAGCAGTTCTTC
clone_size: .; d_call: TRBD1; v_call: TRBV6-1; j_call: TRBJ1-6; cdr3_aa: CASRDRDYNSPLHF; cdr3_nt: TGTGCCAGCAGGGACAGGGATTATAATTCACCCCTCCACTTT
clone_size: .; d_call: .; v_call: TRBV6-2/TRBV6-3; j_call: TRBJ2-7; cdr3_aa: CASSDDWGDNTYEQYF; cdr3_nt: TGTGCCAGCAGCGACGATTGGGGGGATAATACCTACGAGCAGTACTTC
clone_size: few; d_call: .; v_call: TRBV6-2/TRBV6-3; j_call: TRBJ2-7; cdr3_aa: CASSYEFYEQYF; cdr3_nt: TGTGCCAGCAGTTACGAGTTCTACGAGCAGTACTTC
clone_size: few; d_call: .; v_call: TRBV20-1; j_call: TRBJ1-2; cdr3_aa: CSARVARGAQGYTF; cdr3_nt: TGCAGTGCTAGAGTCGCACGGGGGGCGCAGGGCTACACCTTC
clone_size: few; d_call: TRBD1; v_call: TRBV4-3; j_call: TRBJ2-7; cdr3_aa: CASSHAGTGGPRSYEQYF; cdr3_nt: TGCGCCAGCAGCCATGCCGGGACAGGGGGCCCTCGTTCCTACGAGCAGTACTTC
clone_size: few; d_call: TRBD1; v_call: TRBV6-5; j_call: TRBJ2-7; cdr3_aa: CASTHRGTGVYEQYF; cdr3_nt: TGTGCCAGCACTCACCGGGGGACAGGGGTCTACGAGCAGTACTTC
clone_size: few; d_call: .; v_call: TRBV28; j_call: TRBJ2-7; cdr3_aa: CASTLSPLVRLYEQYF; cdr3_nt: TGTGCCAGCACCCTCTCCCCCCTGGTCCGCCTCTACGAGCAGTACTTC
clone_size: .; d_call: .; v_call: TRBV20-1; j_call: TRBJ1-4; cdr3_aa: CSASPVVTNEKLFF; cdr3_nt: TGCAGTGCTTCTCCAGTGGTAACTAATGAAAAACTGTTTTTT
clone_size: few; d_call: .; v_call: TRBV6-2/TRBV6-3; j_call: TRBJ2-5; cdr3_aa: CASSYRGYEETQYF; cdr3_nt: TGTGCCAGCAGTTACCGAGGGTACGAAGAGACCCAGTACTTC
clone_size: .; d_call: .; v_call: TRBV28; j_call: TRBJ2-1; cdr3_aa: CASSATGVGEQFF; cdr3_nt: TGTGCCAGCAGTGCCACAGGAGTAGGTGAGCAGTTCTTC
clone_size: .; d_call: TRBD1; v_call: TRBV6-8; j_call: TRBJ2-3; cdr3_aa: CASSWTGSTDTQYF; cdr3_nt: TGTGCCAGCAGTTGGACAGGGAGCACAGATACGCAGTATTTT
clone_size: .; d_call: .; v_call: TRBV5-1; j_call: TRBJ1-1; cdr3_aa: CASSLVKGPLNTEAFF; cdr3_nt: TGCGCCAGCAGCTTGGTGAAGGGCCCGCTGAACACTGAAGCTTTCTTT
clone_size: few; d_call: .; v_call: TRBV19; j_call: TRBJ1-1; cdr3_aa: CASSIRSTAEAFF; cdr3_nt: TGTGCCAGTAGTATACGTTCGACAGCTGAAGCTTTCTTT
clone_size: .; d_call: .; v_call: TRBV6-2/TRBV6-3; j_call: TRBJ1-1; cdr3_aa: CASSYTTGKYRTEAFF; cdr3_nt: TGTGCCAGCAGTTACACAACAGGGAAGTATCGGACTGAAGCTTTCTTT
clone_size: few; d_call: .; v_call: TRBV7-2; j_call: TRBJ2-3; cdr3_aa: CASSSPDGTDTQYF; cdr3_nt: TGTGCCAGCAGCTCGCCTGACGGAACAGATACGCAGTATTTT
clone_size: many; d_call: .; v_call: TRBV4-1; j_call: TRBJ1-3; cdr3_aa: CASSQGGAGNTIYF; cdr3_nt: TGCGCCAGCAGCCAAGGAGGGGCTGGAAACACCATATATTTT
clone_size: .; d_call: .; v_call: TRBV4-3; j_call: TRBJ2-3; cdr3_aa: CASSQYRSVMGTRTDTQYF; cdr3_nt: TGCGCCAGCAGCCAATATCGAAGCGTTATGGGGACGAGGACAGATACGCAGTATTTT
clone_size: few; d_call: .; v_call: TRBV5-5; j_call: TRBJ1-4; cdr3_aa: CASNLGGKLFF; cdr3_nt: TGTGCCAGCAACCTGGGGGGAAAACTGTTTTTT
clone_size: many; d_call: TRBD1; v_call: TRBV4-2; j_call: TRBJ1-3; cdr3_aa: CASSRGYRDRKNTIYF; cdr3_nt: TGTGCCAGCAGTAGGGGATACCGGGACAGAAAAAACACCATATATTTT
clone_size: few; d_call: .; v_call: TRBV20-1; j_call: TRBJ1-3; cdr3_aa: CSARDGGTGNTIYF; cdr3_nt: TGCAGTGCTAGAGATGGGGGAACTGGAAACACCATATATTTT
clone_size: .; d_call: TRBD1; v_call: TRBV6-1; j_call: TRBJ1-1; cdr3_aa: CASSEGTGVFTEAFF; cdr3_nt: TGTGCCAGCAGTGAAGGGACAGGGGTGTTCACTGAAGCTTTCTTT
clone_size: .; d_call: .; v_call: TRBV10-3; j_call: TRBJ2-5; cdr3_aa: CAISDRGSRAVGETQYF; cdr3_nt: TGTGCCATCAGTGACCGGGGCTCCAGGGCGGTCGGAGAGACCCAGTACTTC
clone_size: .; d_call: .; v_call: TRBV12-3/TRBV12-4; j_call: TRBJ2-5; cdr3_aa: CASTLLHYQETQYF; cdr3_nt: TGTGCCAGCACCTTACTACATTACCAAGAGACCCAGTACTTC
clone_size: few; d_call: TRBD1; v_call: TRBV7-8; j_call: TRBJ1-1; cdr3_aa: CASSPRGGVNTEAFF; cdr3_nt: TGTGCCAGCAGCCCCAGGGGGGGGGTGAACACTGAAGCTTTCTTT
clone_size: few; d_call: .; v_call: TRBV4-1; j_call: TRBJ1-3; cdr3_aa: CASSQDDPGQTGSGNTIYF; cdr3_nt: TGCGCCAGCAGCCAAGATGATCCCGGACAGACCGGCTCTGGAAACACCATATATTTT
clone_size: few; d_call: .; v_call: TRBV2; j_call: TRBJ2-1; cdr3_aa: CASREGGGGETSYNEQFF; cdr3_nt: TGTGCCAGCAGGGAGGGAGGTGGGGGCGAAACCTCCTACAATGAGCAGTTCTTC
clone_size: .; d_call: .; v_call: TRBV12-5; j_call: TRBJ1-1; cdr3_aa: CASGSQDGYTKAFF; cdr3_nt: TGTGCTAGTGGTTCCCAAGATGGGTACACTAAAGCTTTCTTT
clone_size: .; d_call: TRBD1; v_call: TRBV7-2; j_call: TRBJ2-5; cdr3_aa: CASSLGQGEEETQYF; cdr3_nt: TGTGCCAGCAGCTTAGGACAGGGGGAGGAAGAGACCCAGTACTTC
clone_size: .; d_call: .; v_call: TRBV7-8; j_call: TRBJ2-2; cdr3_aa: CASSPLLANTGELFF; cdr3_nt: TGTGCCAGCAGCCCCCTGCTAGCGAACACCGGGGAGCTGTTTTTT
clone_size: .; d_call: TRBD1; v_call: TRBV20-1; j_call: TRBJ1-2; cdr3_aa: CSARAGTAYGYTF; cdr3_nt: TGCAGTGCCCGGGCAGGGACAGCTTATGGCTACACCTTC
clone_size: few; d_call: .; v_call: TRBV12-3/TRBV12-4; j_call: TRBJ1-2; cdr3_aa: CASTPPRGGYTF; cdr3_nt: TGTGCCAGCACTCCCCCCAGGGGCGGCTACACCTTC
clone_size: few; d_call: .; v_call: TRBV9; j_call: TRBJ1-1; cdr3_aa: CASSVYSLNTEAFF; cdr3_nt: TGTGCCAGCAGCGTATACAGCTTGAACACTGAAGCTTTCTTT
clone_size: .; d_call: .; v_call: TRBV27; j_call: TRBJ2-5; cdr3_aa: CASSPRTGMWETQYF; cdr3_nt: TGTGCCAGCAGCCCTAGAACAGGGATGTGGGAGACCCAGTACTTC